This TCR beta chain was captured in a study of T cell repertoires in cytomegalovirus infection. Study-wide context: It was the public TCR beta signatures that indicated both CMV infection and matching HLA type. Study findings and constraints: HLA-C-restricted, CMV-specific TCR beta clonotypes were dominant ex vivo. Identification of carriers of CMV plus the relevant HLA was performed using cumulative public TCR beta family frequency.

The CDR3 loop spans 11 amino acids. V shed 8 bases and J shed 1 base, with 3 bases lying between them. Germline V gene lookup returns CDR1 MDHEN and CDR2 SYDVKM. TCRdb passed the reads through MiXCR, listing each CDR3 protein once. The sample holds a few hundred thousand distinct CDR3 sequences, around a sixth seen once. This clonotype was seen more than once but under ten times. Its target is not known. The V gene is TRBV28, the J gene TRBJ2-4; no clear D. The TCR comes from a human donor in good health (CMV status not recorded). Some clones in this sample may be carry-over from other donors' samples. Source material: PBMCs. The CDR3 DNA reads TGTGCCAGCGTTGCCAAAAACATTCAGTACTTC. It specifies CASVAKNIQYF.